This TCR beta chain was captured by sequencing in a study of vaccination effects on CD4 cells after COVID-19. Study findings and constraints: Healthy vaccinees' vaccine-induced clones included only 1 of 255 that recognized common cold coronaviruses. Late post-vaccination samples showed marked contraction of infection- and vaccine-induced clones. Only a few convalescent patients and no early post-infection timepoints featured in the study.

Germline CDR1 reads MNHEY; CDR2 reads SVGEGT. This CDR3 contains 14 residues. The ends were cut back, 2 bases at V and 0 bases at J, with 5 bases in the middle. Generated by immunoSEQ multiplex PCR, the TCRdb table keeps only in-frame clones and is missing some. This table has some 70,000 clones, about 80% appearing once. Sequencing was preceded by expansion of antigen-specific CD4+ T cells with viral peptide pools in the ViraFEST assay. With 9 to 11 days of culture completed, CD4+ T cells were isolated. Two doses of BNT162b2 or mRNA-1273 vaccine were administered to participants. PBMC cultures contained approximately 1.8 million cells per well, 9 to 10 IU/ml IL-2 and around 9.3 ug/ml peptides. There are a few counts of this clone. The antigen remains unidentified.

The sequence was obtained from a human donor who received a COVID-19 vaccine. J is TRBJ1-5 and V is TRBV6-2 or TRBV6-3; D remains ambiguous. The sample here was CD4+ T cells from PBMCs cultured with HCoV-229E spike peptides, taken after COVID-19 vaccination. The CDR3 DNA is TGTGCCAGCAGTTACAGGAATAGCAATCAGCCCCAGCATTTT. Protein sequence: CASSYRNSNQPQHF.